The 5 T cell receptor beta chains below all came from one sample that was sequenced in a study of T cell responses to AZD1222 COVID-19 vaccine (dated by TCRdb to about 2021). The library was prepared using the immunoSEQ multiplex PCR assay. Held by TCRdb, this immuneACCESS table contains in-frame sequences only and omits some clones. Under half of the omission traces to an unresolved V gene where checked; the cause of the rest is unknown. Recorded for this sample are roughly 120,000 clones; 75% to 90% of them occurred a single time. Roughly 4.4% of the sample goes to the ten largest clones. According to the study, the label for this sample's time point signals: about 28 days (+/-7) after the second vaccine dose. The specimen comprised peripheral blood, sampled 28 days after the second AZD1222 dose. The origin of the receptors is an adult who received the AZD1222 COVID-19 vaccine.

This rearrangement joins TRBV19 to TRBJ1-4; D gene unclear. This CDR3 is built from 15 residues. Trimming stripped 6 bases from V and 6 bases from J, with 17 bases between. Germline CDR1 is LNHDA and CDR2 is SQIVND (reference sequence). DNA of the CDR3: TGTGCCAGTAGCGATTGGGTGCTTTGGGATGAAAAACTGTTTTTT. It is translated as CASSDWVLWDEKLFF. Based on the CDR3 plus reference TRBV19 and TRBJ1-4, the full variable domain is DGGITQSPKYLFRKEGQNVTLSCEQNLNHDAMYWYRQDPGQGLRLIYYSQIVNDFQKGDIAEGYSVSREKKESFPLTVTSAQKNPTAFYLCASSDWVLWDEKLFFGSGTQLSVL.

V gene TRBV3-1 (or the pseudogene TRBV3-2) combines with J gene TRBJ2-3, with D hard to call. The CDR3 sequence is 15 residues long. The V gene's germline CDR1 is LGHDT and CDR2 YNNKEL (reference sequence). Trimming took 4 bases from V and 1 from J, leaving 12 bases between them. CDR3 sequence (DNA): TGTGCCAGCAGCCCAAGGGCCCGGGGCACAGATACGCAGTATTTT. Protein sequence: CASSPRARGTDTQYF.

This clone was found once. This chain connects TRBV7-2 to TRBJ1-5; 10 bases agree with TRBD1. The CDR3 is 15 amino acids. In germline, CDR1 is SGHTA, CDR2 FQGNSA. J gave up 5 bases and V 4 bases, and 5 bases lay outside the gene matches. The CDR3 here is CASSSRQGADQPQHF. For the CDR3, the DNA is TGTGCCAGCAGCTCGAGACAGGGGGCCGATCAGCCCCAGCATTTT.

In this sample, this clone turned up a few times. The V and J genes are TRBV4-2 and TRBJ1-1, with TRBD1 as a possible D gene (6 bases). Trimming stripped 3 bases from V and 1 base from J, with 12 bases between. Germline V gives CDR1 LGHNA, CDR2 YNFKEQ. This CDR3 spans 15 amino acids. The chain's CDR3 is CASSQYTQGNTEAFF. The CDR3, as DNA: TGTGCCAGCAGCCAGTACACACAGGGGAACACTGAAGCTTTCTTT.

This chain uses TRBV19 with TRBJ1-5; TRBD1 matches 8 bases. V lost 7 bases and J lost 2; bases outside the gene matches: 7. Per germline, CDR1 LNHDA and CDR2 SQIVND (reference sequence). The CDR3 sequence is 15 residues long. Here the CDR3 reads CASIGQGEGNQPQHF. CDR3 nucleotide sequence: TGTGCCAGTATCGGACAGGGAGAAGGCAATCAGCCCCAGCATTTT.